This T cell receptor beta chain was captured by sequencing in a study of cytomegalovirus exposure and HLA in healthy donors. In regard to this clone: As yet, its antigen is unknown.

The primer mix had 60 Vbeta and 13 Jbeta primers. Clones were read by immunoSEQ multiplex PCR, and TCRdb kept only the in-frame ones, dropping some. Of some 110,000 clones in the sample, approximately 80% were seen once. Trimming removed 0 bases from V and 3 bases from J, with 11 bases in between. Looked up from germline, CDR1 is LGHNA and CDR2 is YNFKEQ. This CDR3 is 15 amino acids long. Findings of the study overall: Later on, an analysis tied under 20,000 TCR beta sequences to HLA alleles at 0.05 false discovery rate. With later analysis, a missense DCLRE1C variant became linked to TCR beta V- and J-gene trimming.

This sequence originates from a man aged 25 to 40 in good health and CMV-seropositive. The V call is TRBV4-2, the J call TRBJ1-2; D perhaps matches TRBD1 (5 bases). The sample consisted of PBMCs. For the CDR3, the DNA is TGTGCCAGCAGCCAAGATAGGGGTTCGGACTATGGCTACACCTTC. Its translation is CASSQDRGSDYGYTF.